This T cell receptor (beta chain) was recorded in a study of CD8+ T cells in alopecia areata. On this clone itself: The antigen is not known.

V trimming: 2 bases; J trimming: 7 bases; junction bases outside the gene matches: 7. The CDR3 is 15 residues long. Germline CDR1 MGHDK, CDR2 SYGVNS. Collection of lesional scalp punch biopsies and peripheral blood was performed in alopecia areata patients. General observations from the study: It was less clear whether patients shared TCRs than it was in mice, possibly because of HLA. In scalp samples, resident alphabeta T cells of normal skin are also sequenced.

RNA was extracted and reverse transcribed into cDNA as the sequencing template. The protocol was immunoSEQ multiplex PCR, while the TCRdb copy is restricted to in-frame clones and leaves out a portion. The table lists about 110,000 clones, approximately 61% of them singletons. Sequenced material: NKG2D-low CD8+ T cells sorted from blood. J is TRBJ2-2 and V is TRBV25-1; the match to TRBD2 covers 7 bases. This receptor was taken from a human donor with alopecia areata. CDR3 DNA: TGTGCCAGCAGTGAAGCGGGAGCTCTTGACGGGGAGCTGTTTTTT. Translated: CASSEAGALDGELFF.